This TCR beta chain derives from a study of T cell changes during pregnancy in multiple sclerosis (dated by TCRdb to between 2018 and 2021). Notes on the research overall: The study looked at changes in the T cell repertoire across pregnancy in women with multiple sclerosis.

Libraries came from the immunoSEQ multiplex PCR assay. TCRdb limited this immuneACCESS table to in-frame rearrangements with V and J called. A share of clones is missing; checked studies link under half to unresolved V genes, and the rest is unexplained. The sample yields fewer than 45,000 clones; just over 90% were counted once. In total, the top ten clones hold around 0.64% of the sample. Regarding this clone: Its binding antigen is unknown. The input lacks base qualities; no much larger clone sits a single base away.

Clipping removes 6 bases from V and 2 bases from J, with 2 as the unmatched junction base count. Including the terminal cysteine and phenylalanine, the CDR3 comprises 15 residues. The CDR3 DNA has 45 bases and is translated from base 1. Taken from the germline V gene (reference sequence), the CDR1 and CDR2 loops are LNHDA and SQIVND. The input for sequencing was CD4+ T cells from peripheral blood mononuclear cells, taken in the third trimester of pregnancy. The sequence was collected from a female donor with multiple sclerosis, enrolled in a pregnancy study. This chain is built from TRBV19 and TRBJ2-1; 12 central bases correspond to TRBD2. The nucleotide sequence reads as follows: TGTGCCAGTAGGACTAGCGGGGGAACCTACAATGAGCAGTTCTTC. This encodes CASRTSGGTYNEQFF.